The sample holds many counts of the clone carrying this T cell receptor beta chain. The sample is drawn from a study of T-cell reconstitution after alpha-beta-depleted transplantation in children. Preparation of the TCRbeta library involved a method that used unique molecular identifiers. TCRdb called the PCR reads again in MiXCR, with one record for every CDR3 protein. The data show just over 70,000 distinct CDR3 sequences, about 6.7% seen once. This clonotype originated in a human donor who donated a stem cell graft to a child with acute lymphoblastic leukemia. The starting material was PBMCs from the stem cell graft donor, obtained from the stem cell graft.

The CDR3 here is CASSQAGTGLYEQYF. In DNA, the CDR3 is TGCGCCAGCAGCCAAGCCGGGACAGGGTTGTACGAGCAGTACTTC. The chain has TRBV4-1 and TRBJ2-7, with 9 bases lining up with TRBD1. With 1 base clipped from V and 4 bases from J, the junction kept 5 bases outside the gene matches. CDR1 and CDR2 (germline): MGHRA, YSYEKL. The CDR3 has 15 residues.